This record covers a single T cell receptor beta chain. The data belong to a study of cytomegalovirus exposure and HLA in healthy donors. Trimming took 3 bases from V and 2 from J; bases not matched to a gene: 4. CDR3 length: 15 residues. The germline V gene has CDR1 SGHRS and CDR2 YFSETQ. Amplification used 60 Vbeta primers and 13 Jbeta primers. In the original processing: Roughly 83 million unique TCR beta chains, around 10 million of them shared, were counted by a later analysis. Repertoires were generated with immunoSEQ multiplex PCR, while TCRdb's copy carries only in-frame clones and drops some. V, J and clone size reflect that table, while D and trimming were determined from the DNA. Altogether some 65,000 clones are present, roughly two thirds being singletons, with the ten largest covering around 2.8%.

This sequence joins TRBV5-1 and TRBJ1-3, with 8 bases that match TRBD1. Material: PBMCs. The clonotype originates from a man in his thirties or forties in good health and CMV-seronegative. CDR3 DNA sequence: TGCGCCAGCAGCTCGGGACAGGCTGCTGGAAACACCATATATTTT. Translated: CASSSGQAAGNTIYF. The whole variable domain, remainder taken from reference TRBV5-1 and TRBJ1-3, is KAGVTQTPRYLIKTRGQQVTLSCSPISGHRSVSWYQQTPGQGLQFLFEYFSETQRNKGNFPGRFSGRQFSNSRSEMNVSTLELGDSALYLCASSSGQAAGNTIYFGEGSWLTVV.